Listed below are T cell receptor beta chains from one sample, sequenced in a study of PD-1 blockade in classical Hodgkin lymphoma. Profiling relied on immunoSEQ multiplex PCR, and the TCRdb table lists in-frame clones only, not all of them. There are fewer than 20,000 clones in the sample; over 80% occur only once, and roughly 0.5% lies in the top ten. The sample was CD4+ T cells from blood. These receptors were taken from a human donor with classical Hodgkin lymphoma. The CDR3 runs from the conserved cysteine through the conserved F or W. The order of the fields is CDR3 length, V gene, clone size, J gene, D gene, CDR3 protein, CDR3 DNA. D genes are given only for firm matches. The size entry is marked missing in some rows and otherwise reads once, few, many or a size class.

15	TRBV5-4	NA	TRBJ2-5	NA	CASSLGGRGGETQYF	TGTGCCAGCAGCTTGGGCGGGAGAGGGGGGGAGACCCAGTACTTC
15	TRBV6-1	NA	TRBJ2-2	NA	CASRMGTGDTGELFF	TGTGCCAGCAGGATGGGGACCGGGGACACCGGGGAGCTGTTTTTT
14	TRBV19	NA	TRBJ2-1	TRBD2	CATTSGRDYNEQFF	TGTGCCACCACCAGCGGGAGGGACTACAATGAGCAGTTCTTC
13	TRBV27	NA	TRBJ2-1	NA	CASNSGVNNEQFF	TGTGCCAGCAATTCGGGAGTAAACAATGAGCAGTTCTTC
14	TRBV9	NA	TRBJ2-5	TRBD2	CASSHREGRETQYF	TGTGCCAGCAGCCATCGGGAGGGGAGGGAGACCCAGTACTTC
14	TRBV19	NA	TRBJ1-4	TRBD1	CASRARTGGEKLFF	TGTGCCAGTAGGGCCCGGACAGGTGGGGAAAAACTGTTTTTT
15	TRBV6-5	NA	TRBJ2-1	NA	CASTFGGIKGNEQFF	TGTGCCAGCACCTTCGGCGGGATCAAGGGGAATGAGCAGTTCTTC
17	TRBV4-1	NA	TRBJ2-7	TRBD2	CASSQDQPSGSSYEQYF	TGCGCCAGCAGCCAAGATCAGCCTAGCGGGAGCTCCTACGAGCAGTACTTC
19	TRBV4-1	NA	TRBJ1-3	TRBD1	CASSQPTGHRSPSGNTIYF	TGCGCCAGCAGCCAACCGACAGGGCACAGGTCTCCCTCTGGAAACACCATATATTTT
13	TRBV2	NA	TRBJ2-5	NA	CASRLDATETQYF	TGTGCCAGCAGACTGGACGCTACGGAGACCCAGTACTTC
17	TRBV19	NA	TRBJ2-1	TRBD2	CASSIRRESGFYNEQFF	TGTGCCAGTAGTATAAGGCGGGAGAGTGGCTTCTACAATGAGCAGTTCTTC
13	TRBV25-1	NA	TRBJ2-3	NA	CASQPPGADTQYF	TGTGCCAGCCAACCCCCTGGAGCGGATACGCAGTATTTT
12	TRBV6-1	NA	TRBJ2-7	TRBD1	CASSPRGRGSYF	TGTGCCAGCAGTCCCAGGGGGCGGGGCTCGTACTTC
14	TRBV27	few	TRBJ1-2	NA	CASRRTVVNYGYTF	TGTGCCAGCAGGCGGACAGTAGTTAACTATGGCTACACCTTC
15	TRBV7-9	once	TRBJ2-5	TRBD1	CASSQGQGYQETQYF	TGTGCCAGCAGCCAAGGACAGGGGTACCAAGAGACCCAGTACTTC
14	TRBV28	NA	TRBJ2-7	TRBD2	CASSLRGEIYEQYF	TGTGCCAGCAGTTTACGGGGGGAGATCTACGAGCAGTACTTC
14	TRBV10-3	once	TRBJ2-5	TRBD2	CATRGLAGQETQYF	TGTGCCACCAGGGGACTAGCGGGACAGGAGACCCAGTACTTC
12	TRBV5-1	NA	TRBJ2-7	NA	CASHQDSYEQYF	TGCGCCAGCCACCAGGACTCCTACGAGCAGTACTTC
14	TRBV10-3	NA	TRBJ2-3	TRBD2	CAISEAGDPDTQYF	TGTGCCATCAGTGAGGCGGGAGACCCAGATACGCAGTATTTT
18	TRBV14	NA	TRBJ2-5	TRBD2	CASSQGALAGGLQETQYF	TGTGCCAGCAGCCAAGGAGCGTTAGCGGGAGGGCTCCAAGAGACCCAGTACTTC
14	TRBV19	NA	TRBJ1-1	NA	CASTITGMNTEAFF	TGTGCCAGTACCATCACAGGCATGAACACTGAAGCTTTCTTT
15	TRBV19	NA	TRBJ2-7	TRBD1	CASSISLQGAYEQYF	TGTGCCAGTAGTATTTCTTTGCAGGGGGCCTACGAGCAGTACTTC
14	TRBV19	NA	TRBJ1-5	TRBD1	CASSIRQGDQPQHF	TGTGCCAGTAGTATCCGTCAGGGGGATCAGCCCCAGCATTTT
16	TRBV14	NA	TRBJ2-5	TRBD2	CASSQGTSGLQETQYF	TGTGCCAGCAGCCAGGGGACTAGCGGTCTCCAAGAGACCCAGTACTTC
13	TRBV7-9	NA	TRBJ1-5	NA	CASSLVGDQPQHF	TGTGCCAGCAGCTTAGTGGGCGATCAGCCCCAGCATTTT
12	TRBV10-1	NA	TRBJ2-2	NA	CASSESTGELFF	TGCGCCAGCAGTGAGTCGACCGGGGAGCTGTTTTTT
16	TRBV5-1	NA	TRBJ2-5	TRBD1	CASSLGQGTVQETQYF	TGCGCCAGCAGCTTGGGACAGGGGACCGTCCAAGAGACCCAGTACTTC
13	TRBV28	NA	TRBJ1-4	NA	CASRAGLIEKLFF	TGTGCCAGCAGAGCCGGGCTTATCGAAAAACTGTTTTTT
15	TRBV30	NA	TRBJ1-3	TRBD1	CAWSVNRGSGNTIYF	TGTGCCTGGAGTGTAAACAGGGGCTCTGGAAACACCATATATTTT
9	TRBV29-1	few	TRBJ1-1	NA	CSVEGEAFF	TGCAGCGTTGAGGGTGAAGCTTTCTTT
15	TRBV7-6	NA	TRBJ2-4	NA	CASSLDWGPKNIQYF	TGTGCCAGCAGCTTAGATTGGGGGCCTAAAAACATTCAGTACTTC
15	TRBV5-6	NA	TRBJ2-7	TRBD2	CASSLAASGSHEQYF	TGTGCCAGCAGCTTGGCGGCTAGCGGGAGTCACGAGCAGTACTTC
15	TRBV9	NA	TRBJ2-1	NA	CASSVSSTLHNEQFF	TGTGCCAGCAGCGTTTCTAGTACTCTCCACAATGAGCAGTTCTTC
13	TRBV28	NA	TRBJ1-1	NA	CASSLNINTEAFF	TGTGCCAGCAGTTTAAATATTAACACTGAAGCTTTCTTT
11	TRBV20-1	NA	TRBJ2-7	NA	CSAIASYEQYF	TGCAGTGCTATTGCTTCCTACGAGCAGTACTTC
14	TRBV6-1	NA	TRBJ1-3	TRBD1	CASTSGTGRNTIYF	TGTGCCAGCACCTCCGGGACAGGGAGGAACACCATATATTTT
15	TRBV9	NA	TRBJ2-1	NA	CASSSRGGPYNEQFF	TGTGCCAGCAGCTCAAGGGGGGGTCCCTACAATGAGCAGTTCTTC
14	TRBV30	NA	TRBJ1-6	NA	CAQAGTPFNSPLHF	TGTGCTCAGGCCGGGACACCGTTTAATTCACCCCTCCACTTT
13	TRBV14	NA	TRBJ2-7	TRBD2	CASSLRLASEQYF	TGTGCCAGCAGCTTACGACTAGCGAGTGAGCAGTACTTC
15	TRBV7-9	once	TRBJ1-4	NA	CASSFTGPPNEKLFF	TGTGCCAGCAGCTTCACCGGGCCCCCTAATGAAAAACTGTTTTTT
12	TRBV28	NA	TRBJ2-5	NA	CASSLYQETQYF	TGTGCCAGCAGTTTATACCAAGAGACCCAGTACTTC
11	TRBV28	NA	TRBJ2-3	NA	CASSWTDTQYF	TGTGCCAGCAGTTGGACAGATACGCAGTATTTT
14	TRBV27	NA	TRBJ1-2	NA	CASSLSREFKGYTF	TGTGCCAGCAGTTTATCACGAGAATTTAAAGGCTACACCTTC
16	TRBV9	NA	TRBJ2-5	TRBD1	CASSGPQGAYGETQYF	TGTGCCAGCAGCGGACCACAGGGGGCTTATGGAGAGACCCAGTACTTC
16	TRBV9	NA	TRBJ1-2	NA	CASSVGTGGAGYGYTF	TGTGCCAGCAGCGTAGGAACCGGGGGGGCGGGCTATGGCTACACCTTC
15	TRBV18	NA	TRBJ2-7	TRBD2	CASSPPGLADIEQYF	TGTGCCAGCTCACCACCGGGACTAGCGGATATCGAGCAGTACTTC
16	TRBV5-1	NA	TRBJ2-7	TRBD2	CASSLGPGLAGYEQYF	TGCGCCAGCAGCTTGGGACCGGGACTAGCGGGATACGAGCAGTACTTC
11	TRBV30	NA	TRBJ2-2	NA	CAWSVTGELFF	TGTGCCTGGAGTGTAACCGGGGAGCTGTTTTTT
14	TRBV10-1	once	TRBJ2-1	NA	CASKRTSSYNEQFF	TGCGCCAGCAAGCGCACGAGCTCCTACAATGAGCAGTTCTTC
13	TRBV10-3	NA	TRBJ2-3	NA	CATRDTSTDTQYF	TGTGCCACCCGGGATACTAGCACAGATACGCAGTATTTT
14	TRBV2	NA	TRBJ1-2	TRBD1	CASSELGQGDGYTF	TGTGCCAGCAGCGAACTGGGACAGGGGGATGGCTACACCTTC
13	TRBV29-1	NA	TRBJ2-3	NA	CSVARILTDTQYF	TGCAGCGTCGCCCGTATTTTAACAGATACGCAGTATTTT
14	TRBV6-6	NA	TRBJ1-3	TRBD1	CASSYQGAGNTIYF	TGTGCCAGCAGTTACCAGGGGGCTGGAAACACCATATATTTT
11	TRBV25-1	NA	TRBJ2-5	NA	CASSGTWDQYF	TGTGCCAGCAGTGGGACTTGGGACCAGTACTTC
12	TRBV5-1	NA	TRBJ2-1	NA	CASSLVSNEQFF	TGCGCCAGCAGCTTGGTATCCAATGAGCAGTTCTTC
12	TRBV7-3	NA	TRBJ2-1	NA	CASSWVHDEQFF	TGTGCCAGCAGCTGGGTACATGATGAGCAGTTCTTC
14	TRBV5-4	few	TRBJ1-2	TRBD1	CASSPRGPSYGYTF	TGTGCCAGCAGCCCAAGGGGGCCGAGCTATGGCTACACCTTC
13	TRBV2	NA	TRBJ1-1	NA	CASSRRGNTEAFF	TGTGCCAGCAGCCGAAGGGGGAACACTGAAGCTTTCTTT
14	TRBV13	NA	TRBJ2-7	TRBD2	CASTRGGRGYEQYF	TGTGCCAGCACCCGGGGAGGGCGGGGATACGAGCAGTACTTC